These 22 T cell receptor beta chains originate from one sample sequenced in a study of blood T cell repertoires in COVID-19 (dated by TCRdb to between 2020 and 2021). Library preparation employed the immunoSEQ multiplex PCR assay. In its TCRdb copy, this immuneACCESS table keeps in-frame sequences only and misses some clones. Where compared with another copy, unresolved V genes explain less than half of these, and the others have no known cause. The sample table shows hundreds of thousands of clones, and 85% are seen once. The ten largest clones add up to 2.5% to 3% of the sample. The sequenced material came from PBMCs or T cells enriched from blood (not recorded which). These receptors all stem from a woman in her forties or fifties who had recovered from COVID-19.

The rearrangement uses TRBV28 and TRBJ1-5; 9 bases are a match to TRBD1. Germline V gives CDR1 MDHEN, CDR2 SYDVKM. V lost 4 bases to trimming and J lost 5 bases; unmatched junction nucleotides: 9. The CDR3 totals 16 residues. CDR3 residues: CASSSPGGTGHQPQHF. Written as DNA, the CDR3 is TGTGCCAGCAGTTCCCCCGGGGGGACAGGGCATCAGCCCCAGCATTTT.

In its sample, this clone was seen once. The chain joins TRBV12-3 or TRBV12-4 to TRBJ2-1, with D perhaps matching TRBD2 (6 bases). The CDR3 has 12 amino acids. Between the trimmed V and J ends, which lost 6 bases and 7 bases, there was a span of 10 bases. The CDR3 loop is CASRPTRNEQFF. The CDR3 coding sequence is TGTGCCAGCAGGCCGACTAGGAATGAGCAGTTCTTC.

The chain joins TRBV27 to TRBJ2-7, with no clear D. CDR1 and CDR2 from the germline V gene are MNHEY and SMNVEV (reference sequence). The CDR3 sequence is 15 residues long. Trimming stripped 2 bases from V and 0 bases from J, with 11 bases between. This chain's CDR3 is CASSLVGGNSYEQYF. Here the CDR3 DNA reads TGTGCCAGCAGTTTAGTTGGCGGAAACTCCTACGAGCAGTACTTC.

The CDR3 DNA reads TGTGCCAGTAGTCCCTCATGGAAGACAGTCCTAGCCAAAAACATTCAGTACTTC. Protein: CASSPSWKTVLAKNIQYF. The chain links TRBV19 to TRBJ2-4; possible D gene TRBD1, 5 bases. Deletions cut 5 bases from V and 0 bases from J, with 20 bases between. Germline V gives CDR1 LNHDA, CDR2 SQIVND (reference sequence). The CDR3 extends over 18 amino acids.

The chain has TRBV7-2 and TRBJ1-5; 10 bases are shared with TRBD1. V shed 2 bases, J shed 2 bases, and the junction held 9 bases outside the gene matches. Germline CDR1 reads SGHTA; CDR2 reads FQGNSA. This CDR3 contains 18 residues. The CDR3: CASSLSPGTGVGNQPQHF. The CDR3 region has the DNA TGTGCCAGCAGCTTAAGTCCCGGGACAGGGGTGGGCAATCAGCCCCAGCATTTT.

CDR3 bases: TGTGCCAGCAGCCAAGATTCCGGGACAGTTAACTATGGCTACACCTTC. Protein sequence: CASSQDSGTVNYGYTF. V gene TRBV4-2 combines with J gene TRBJ1-2, with 7 bases fitting TRBD1. V gave up 0 bases and J gave up 1 base; unmatched junction bases: 5. This CDR3 is 16 amino acids long. Germline CDR1 is LGHNA and CDR2 is YNFKEQ.

J is TRBJ2-2 and V is TRBV5-4; 11 positions agree with TRBD2. The ends lost 4 bases at V and 6 bases at J; junction bases unmatched: 11. From germline, CDR1 is SGHNT and CDR2 YYREEE (reference sequence). The CDR3 totals 17 residues. CDR3 residues: CASSRDLAGGSAGELFF. The CDR3 DNA reads TGTGCCAGCAGCCGCGACCTAGCGGGAGGTAGTGCCGGGGAGCTGTTTTTT.

This chain joins TRBV9 and TRBJ2-1; 10 nucleotides match TRBD2. Germline lookup yields CDR1 SGDLS and CDR2 YYNGEE. The V gene end was trimmed by 3 bases and the J gene end by 6 bases; junction bases not matched to a gene: 12. CDR3 length equals 17 residues. The CDR3: CASSAHMLRTSGNEQFF. The CDR3 nucleotides are TGTGCCAGCAGCGCTCACATGCTGCGGACTAGCGGCAATGAGCAGTTCTTC.

The CDR3 DNA sequence: TGTGCCAGCAGTTTCGGGACAGGTCCCAATTCACCCCTCCACTTT. Protein product: CASSFGTGPNSPLHF. V gene TRBV27 combines with J gene TRBJ1-6, with 8 nucleotides matching TRBD1. The CDR3 loop spans 15 amino acids. Germline trimming cut 3 bases from V and 7 bases from J; bases unmatched to any gene: 5. CDR1 and CDR2 from the germline V gene are MNHEY and SMNVEV (reference sequence).

About this clone itself: Relative to the germline gene, one junction end is altered; a read error may explain this. This chain joins TRBV3-1 (or the pseudogene TRBV3-2) and TRBJ2-7, with TRBD1 as a possible D gene (6 bases). This CDR3 is 12 amino acids long. Looked up from germline, CDR1 is LGHDT and CDR2 is YNNKEL (reference sequence). In nucleotides, the CDR3 is TGTGCCAGCAGCCAAGAGGGACAATTCCCCCACTTC. Translating it yields CASSQEGQFPHF.

The chain uses TRBV30 and TRBJ1-4; TRBD1 is a possible D gene (5 bases). V shed 5 bases and J shed 8 bases, with 18 bases lying between them. CDR1 and CDR2 from the germline V gene are GTSNPN and SVGIG (reference sequence). The CDR3 contains 14 residues. CDR3 in DNA: TGTGCCTGGGGGGGGACTTTACTTCGGGAAAAACTGTTTTTT. The encoded protein is CAWGGTLLREKLFF.

This clone was counted at least ten times. The rearrangement uses TRBV10-3 and TRBJ1-6; D gene uncertain. CDR3 size: 16 residues. Germline CDR1 is ENHRY and CDR2 is SYGVKD. Trimming pared 6 bases from V and 0 bases from J, leaving 12 bases between. CDR3 loop: CAIRIDTSSYNSPLHF. Written as DNA, the CDR3 is TGTGCCATCAGGATCGACACGAGCTCCTATAATTCACCCCTCCACTTT.

The chain combines TRBV5-1 with TRBJ2-7; D perhaps matches TRBD1 (6 bases). This CDR3 comprises 12 residues. V was pared by 0 bases and J by 5 bases, with 6 bases between. Germline CDR1 SGHRS, CDR2 YFSETQ. For the CDR3, the DNA is TGCGCCAGCAGCTTGGCAGGGGACGAGCAGTACTTC. Its translation: CASSLAGDEQYF.

J is TRBJ1-1 and V is TRBV15; TRBD1 agrees at 7 bases. The germline V gene has CDR1 LNHNV and CDR2 YYDKDF (reference sequence). The junction had 9 bases not matched to a gene; V was cut back by 7 bases and J by 7 bases. The CDR3 has 13 residues. CDR3 in amino acids: CATIPDRRGEAFF. The CDR3 DNA sequence: TGTGCCACCATCCCGGACAGGCGGGGTGAAGCTTTCTTT.

The chain couples TRBV2 to TRBJ2-7, with 7 positions matching TRBD1. Trimming cost V 8 bases and J 2 bases; bases outside gene matches: 9. Germline-derived CDR1 and CDR2 are SNHLY and FYNNEI. This CDR3 has 14 residues. CDR3 nucleotide sequence: TGTGCCAGCTCTCCGGGACAGCAGACCTACGAGCAGTACTTC. Translating gives CASSPGQQTYEQYF.

This clone has a handful of counts. The V and J genes are TRBV12-3 or TRBV12-4 and TRBJ1-1; 7 bases align to TRBD1. The CDR3 has 13 amino acids. After removal of 6 bases from V and 6 bases from J, the junction contained 7 bases not matched to a gene. In nucleotides, the CDR3 is TGTGCCAGCAGCCTTCTAGGGGGCGCTGAAGCTTTCTTT. This gives the protein CASSLLGGAEAFF.

The chain links TRBV6-1 to TRBJ2-2; possible D gene TRBD2, 5 bases. Germline V gives CDR1 MNHNS, CDR2 SASEGT. V lost 3 bases, J lost 2 bases, and 10 bases lay in between. The CDR3 covers 15 residues. The CDR3 is CASSDRRYNTGELFF. The CDR3 DNA reads TGTGCCAGCAGTGATAGGAGGTACAACACCGGGGAGCTGTTTTTT.

This clone was recorded once. The chain joins TRBV4-2 to TRBJ1-5, with 7 bases identical to TRBD1. CDR1 and CDR2 (germline): LGHNA, YNFKEQ. V dropped 0 bases and J dropped 4; count of bases not matched to a gene: 12. CDR3 length equals 18 residues. The CDR3 spells CASSQDGSRSRGNQPQHF. CDR3 bases: TGTGCCAGCAGCCAAGACGGTTCGAGGAGCAGGGGGAATCAGCCCCAGCATTTT.

J is TRBJ1-2 and V is TRBV7-9; D might be TRBD1 (5 bases). Germline loops: CDR1 SEHNR, CDR2 FQNEAQ (reference sequence). V was clipped by 9 bases and J by 7 bases, with 12 bases between them. The CDR3 spans 11 residues. The CDR3 here is CASTPGGGYTF. CDR3 in DNA: TGTGCCAGTACTCCCGGGGGTGGCTACACCTTC.

The chain carries TRBV14 and TRBJ2-5, with TRBD1 identical over 8 bases. The ends lost 0 bases at V and 4 bases at J; junction bases unmatched: 7. Germline V gene sequence: CDR1 SGHDN, CDR2 FVKESK. The CDR3 runs to 16 residues. The DNA of the CDR3 is TGTGCCAGCAGCCAAGACAATTACAGGGGGTTAGAGACCCAGTACTTC. Protein sequence: CASSQDNYRGLETQYF.

This sequence joins TRBV4-3 and TRBJ2-7; 7 nucleotides align to TRBD2. Germline-derived CDR1 and CDR2 are LGHNA and YSLEER. The CDR3 has 18 residues. Unmatched junction bases numbered 15, after V lost 0 bases and J lost 4 bases. The DNA of the CDR3 is TGCGCCAGCAGCCAAGATCCCCCTATAACTAGCGAGACTTACGAGCAGTACTTC. Its translation: CASSQDPPITSETYEQYF.

V usage is TRBV19 and J usage is TRBJ1-2; TRBD1 is a possible D gene (6 bases). Germline V gene sequence: CDR1 LNHDA, CDR2 SQIVND (reference sequence). Trimming pared 6 bases from V and 6 bases from J, leaving 11 bases between. This CDR3 is 12 amino acids long. This CDR3 is CASSLRDNGYTF. In DNA, the CDR3 is TGTGCCAGTAGCCTCCGGGACAATGGCTACACCTTC.